A single sample gave rise to the 9 T cell receptor beta chains below, sequenced in a study of T-cell memory formation after mild COVID-19. A single record per CDR3 protein comes from TCRdb applying MiXCR to the 5' RACE reads. The sample holds about 450,000 distinct CDR3 sequences, 23% seen once. The sequencing input was PBMCs or a T cell subset sorted from them (not recorded which). These receptors all come from an adult woman who had mild COVID-19 (a few samples of this study predate the infection). Cell type and time point are not known.

The J gene is TRBJ1-3, the V gene TRBV30, with 7 positions matching TRBD1. Germline loops: CDR1 GTSNPN, CDR2 SVGIG (reference sequence). J gave up 0 bases and V 5 bases, and 1 base lay outside the gene matches. This CDR3 contains 13 residues. CDR3 in amino acids: CAWGQVSGNTIYF. CDR3 in DNA: TGTGCCTGGGGACAGGTCTCTGGAAACACCATATATTTT.

In this sample, this clonotype turned up a few times. The rearrangement uses TRBV7-2 and TRBJ1-2; 8 bases line up with TRBD1. V was pared by 4 bases and J by 7 bases, with 11 bases of the junction left unmatched. Germline CDR1 is SGHTA and CDR2 is FQGNSA. The length of the CDR3 is 15 residues. The CDR3 DNA reads as TGTGCCAGCAGCTGGACAGGGTCAAACCTCGTTGGCTACACCTTC. Translating gives CASSWTGSNLVGYTF.

This clonotype was seen a few times. The chain recombines TRBV5-1 with TRBJ2-7; D is tentatively TRBD1 or TRBD2 (5 bases each). The CDR3 totals 16 residues. The V gene lost 4 bases and the J gene lost 3 bases, with 20 bases spanning the gap. The germline CDR1 and CDR2 sequences are SGHRS and YFSETQ. The CDR3 loop reads CASSLLDSLAGYEQYF. In DNA, the CDR3 is TGCGCCAGCAGCCTACTCGACAGTTTGGCGGGCTACGAGCAGTACTTC. The full variable domain, rest sourced from reference TRBV5-1 and TRBJ2-7, is KAGVTQTPRYLIKTRGQQVTLSCSPISGHRSVSWYQQTPGQGLQFLFEYFSETQRNKGNFPGRFSGRQFSNSRSEMNVSTLELGDSALYLCASSLLDSLAGYEQYFGPGTRLTVT.

The chain couples TRBV30 to TRBJ2-7; 7 bases line up with TRBD1. This CDR3 has 14 residues. Germline V gives CDR1 GTSNPN, CDR2 SVGIG (reference sequence). V lost 5 bases, J lost 3 bases, and 10 bases stayed unmatched. DNA for the CDR3: TGTGCCTGGCGCTTAGCCGGGACAGACTACGAGCAGTACTTC. Its translation is CAWRLAGTDYEQYF.

This clonotype occurred a few times. The chain is built from TRBV7-6 and TRBJ2-7; TRBD1 agrees at 8 bases. The trim removed 5 bases at V and 3 bases at J, leaving 3 bases unmatched. Germline-derived CDR1 and CDR2 are SGHVS and FNYEAQ. This CDR3 contains 13 residues. As DNA, the CDR3 is TGTGCCAGCAGCCCAGGGGGCAACTACGAGCAGTACTTC. Amino acids: CASSPGGNYEQYF. The full variable domain, its missing parts supplied by reference TRBV7-6 and TRBJ2-7, is GAGVSQSPRYKVTKRGQDVALRCDPISGHVSLYWYRQALGQGPEFLTYFNYEAQQDKSGLPNDRFSAERPEGSISTLTIQRTEQRDSAMYRCASSPGGNYEQYFGPGTRLTVT.

There are many counts of this clonotype. The V gene is TRBV25-1, the J gene TRBJ2-1; 14 bases line up with TRBD2. Germline CDR1 MGHDK, CDR2 SYGVNS. The trim removed 6 bases at V and 8 bases at J, leaving 9 bases unmatched. This CDR3 is 16 amino acids long. For the CDR3, the DNA is TGTGCCAGCAGCCCGGGACTAGCGGGAGAGAGCGATGAGCAGTTCTTC. It translates to CASSPGLAGESDEQFF.

This clonotype came up a few times. This rearrangement joins TRBV4-1 to TRBJ1-1, with a tentative D call TRBD1 (6 bases). CDR1 MGHRA and CDR2 YSYEKL come from the germline V gene. V lost 4 bases to trimming and J lost 4 bases, with 16 bases between them. The CDR3 loop spans 15 amino acids. The CDR3 nucleotides are TGCGCCAGCAGCCCCCGAGAACAGGGAACCACTGAAGCTTTCTTT. As protein: CASSPREQGTTEAFF.

This sequence joins TRBV18 and TRBJ2-1; 13 bases line up with TRBD2. Germline V gives CDR1 KGHSH, CDR2 LQKENI. V lost 5 bases and J lost 5; bases outside the gene matches: 0. The length of the CDR3 is 14 residues. The DNA of the CDR3 is TGTGCCAGCTCAGGGACTAGCGGGGACAATGAGCAGTTCTTC. It codes for CASSGTSGDNEQFF.

V is TRBV5-1 and J is TRBJ1-2; D ambiguous. The CDR3 extends over 13 amino acids. Germline CDR1 reads SGHRS; CDR2 reads YFSETQ. V lost 4 bases and J 4 bases, leaving 11 bases between the germline ends. CDR3 nucleotides: TGCGCCAGCAGCCTAGGACGGATCTATGGCTACACCTTC. Protein: CASSLGRIYGYTF.